The next 26 T cell receptor beta chains were all read from a single sample in a study of blood T cells in healthy people across ages. Together with a sample-barcoded 5' primer, a J-beta primer mix was included in a second PCR lasting roughly 6 to 12 cycles. In TCRdb, the 5' RACE reads were re-called with MiXCR into one record per CDR3 protein. The table has fewer than 2,000,000 distinct CDR3 sequences, about two fifths seen once. Sequencing was done on a sample of blood. Every receptor here comes from a human donor in good health.

This clonotype was seen only a few times. The chain combines TRBV7-2 with TRBJ2-7; 7 bases agree with TRBD1. Germline V gene sequence: CDR1 SGHTA, CDR2 FQGNSA. CDR3 length: 14 residues. With V trimmed by 5 bases and J by 6 bases, 10 bases remained unmatched. The CDR3 loop reads CASSRDRVGGEQYF. In nucleotides, the CDR3 is TGTGCCAGCAGCCGCGACAGGGTAGGTGGCGAGCAGTACTTC.

The chain combines TRBV9 with TRBJ2-7; D is unresolved. The CDR3 contains 15 residues. The germline V gene encodes CDR1 SGDLS and CDR2 YYNGEE. V was cut by 0 bases and J by 0 bases, with 10 bases left in between. CDR3 bases: TGTGCCAGCAGCGTAGGGCTCGCCAACTCCTACGAGCAGTACTTC. Amino acids: CASSVGLANSYEQYF.

The J gene is TRBJ2-1, the V gene TRBV7-2; TRBD1 matches at 8 bases. CDR3 size: 15 residues. The germline CDR1 and CDR2 sequences are SGHTA and FQGNSA. Trimming cost V 5 bases and J 3 bases; bases outside gene matches: 6. In nucleotides, the CDR3 is TGTGCCAGCAGCCTCATGGACAGGGTCTACAATGAGCAGTTCTTC. Residues: CASSLMDRVYNEQFF.

V and J are TRBV10-3 and TRBJ2-3; D ambiguous. The CDR3 totals 15 residues. Per the germline V gene, CDR1 is ENHRY and CDR2 is SYGVKD. Trimming removed 4 bases from V and 3 bases from J, with 14 bases in between. CDR3 DNA sequence: TGTGCCATCAGTGGGAATTTCCCGCCAACAGATACGCAGTATTTT. Its translation is CAISGNFPPTDTQYF.

This clonotype came up a few times. The chain joins TRBV15 to TRBJ2-5; unclear D gene. Germline V lookup: CDR1 LNHNV, CDR2 YYDKDF (reference sequence). V lost 0 bases and J 5 bases, leaving 7 bases between the germline ends. The CDR3 is 13 residues long. The DNA of the CDR3 is TGTGCCACCAGCAGAGATAGGTGGGAGACCCAGTACTTC. This sequence encodes CATSRDRWETQYF.

Only a few counts were recorded for this clonotype. The rearrangement joins TRBV6-2 or TRBV6-3 to TRBJ2-6, with D perhaps matching TRBD2 (6 bases). The CDR3 covers 16 residues. V dropped 2 bases and J dropped 2 bases, with 10 bases sitting between them. CDR1 MNHEY and CDR2 SVGEGT come from the germline V gene. CDR3 region: CASSYEGLTGANVLTF. CDR3 coding DNA: TGTGCCAGCAGTTACGAAGGACTAACTGGGGCCAACGTCCTGACTTTC.

V and J are TRBV27 and TRBJ2-5; TRBD1 or TRBD2 may be the D gene (5 bases each). Trimming pared 4 bases from V and 4 bases from J, leaving 13 bases between. Looked up from germline, CDR1 is MNHEY and CDR2 is SMNVEV (reference sequence). The CDR3 consists of 14 residues. The CDR3 here is CASSWERQLETQYF. The CDR3 coding sequence is TGTGCCAGCAGTTGGGAGAGACAGTTAGAGACCCAGTACTTC.

The J gene is TRBJ2-7, the V gene TRBV12-3 or TRBV12-4; TRBD1 aligns across 11 bases. There are 16 residues in the CDR3. The ends lost 4 bases at V and 2 bases at J; junction bases unmatched: 7. CDR3 sequence reads: CASSSAGQGATYEQYF. In nucleotides, the CDR3 is TGTGCCAGCAGTTCAGCCGGACAGGGGGCAACCTACGAGCAGTACTTC.

The V call is TRBV19, the J call TRBJ2-7, with 7 bases aligning to TRBD1. V shed 1 base and J 0 bases; nucleotides not matched to a gene: 3. CDR1 LNHDA and CDR2 SQIVND come from the germline V gene (reference sequence). This CDR3 has 15 amino acids. The CDR3 loop is CASSIATGSSYEQYF. The CDR3 DNA reads as TGTGCCAGTAGTATAGCGACAGGGAGCTCCTACGAGCAGTACTTC.

This rearrangement joins TRBV6-5 to TRBJ2-1, with 10 bases identical to TRBD2. The CDR3 totals 17 residues. Per germline, CDR1 MNHEY and CDR2 SVGAGI. The junction had 5 bases not matched to a gene; V was cut back by 0 bases and J by 3 bases. The CDR3 protein is CASSYSLAGEGYNEQFF. Here the CDR3 DNA reads TGTGCCAGCAGTTACTCCCTAGCGGGGGAAGGCTACAATGAGCAGTTCTTC.

This chain connects TRBV5-1 to TRBJ2-1; 9 nucleotides align to TRBD2. J gave up 3 bases and V 1 base, and 5 bases lay outside the gene matches. The CDR3 sequence is 16 residues long. The germline CDR1 and CDR2 sequences are SGHRS and YFSETQ. CDR3 nucleotide sequence: TGCGCCAGCAGCTTGTCGGCTAGCGGGGTCTACAATGAGCAGTTCTTC. Amino acids: CASSLSASGVYNEQFF.

This chain connects TRBV3-1 to TRBJ2-4, with no clear D. V was cut by 0 bases and J by 4 bases, with 7 bases left in between. The CDR3 runs to 14 residues. Germline CDR1 and CDR2: LGHDT and YNNKEL (reference sequence). The CDR3 region has the DNA TGTGCCAGCAGCCAAGATTTAGTGAAAAACATTCAGTACTTC. Its protein is CASSQDLVKNIQYF. The full variable domain, completed using reference TRBV3-1 and TRBJ2-4, is DTAVSQTPKYLVTQMGNDKSIKCEQNLGHDTMYWYKQDSKKFLKIMFSYNNKELIINETVPNRFSPKSPDKAHLNLHINSLELGDSAVYFCASSQDLVKNIQYFGAGTRLSVL.

The chain is built from TRBV5-1 and TRBJ2-7, with 7 bases matching TRBD2. Unmatched junction bases numbered 12, after V lost 4 bases and J lost 5 bases. Germline V CDR1 and CDR2: SGHRS, YFSETQ. The CDR3 has 15 residues. CDR3 amino acids: CASSGRDSASHEQYF. CDR3 DNA: TGCGCCAGCAGCGGGAGGGACTCCGCCTCGCACGAGCAGTACTTC.

Only a few counts were recorded for this clonotype. The V and J genes are TRBV12-3 or TRBV12-4 and TRBJ2-6; D is unclear. The CDR3 loop spans 14 amino acids. V dropped 6 bases and J dropped 2 bases, with 8 bases sitting between them. The CDR3 region has the DNA TGTGCCAGCAGCCCTTTCACTGGGGCCAACGTCCTGACTTTC. Protein sequence: CASSPFTGANVLTF.

The chain couples TRBV12-5 to TRBJ1-1; 7 nucleotides align to TRBD1. The CDR3 runs to 19 residues. V lost 0 bases and J lost 1; bases outside the gene matches: 14. Germline CDR1 reads LGHNT; CDR2 reads FRNRAP. The CDR3: CASGLVTDRVSNWNTEAFF. Written as DNA, the CDR3 is TGTGCTAGTGGTTTGGTAACCGACAGGGTCTCTAATTGGAACACTGAAGCTTTCTTT.

The chain links TRBV6-2 or TRBV6-3 to TRBJ2-7, with 7 nucleotides matching TRBD1. The germline gives CDR1 MNHEY, CDR2 SVGEGT. With 2 bases clipped from V and 2 bases from J, the junction kept 3 bases outside the gene matches. The CDR3 totals 14 residues. CDR3 sequence reads: CASSYAGQAYEQYF. In DNA, the CDR3 is TGTGCCAGCAGTTACGCCGGACAGGCCTACGAGCAGTACTTC.

This clonotype was picked up many times. The chain is built from TRBV29-1 and TRBJ2-3; TRBD2 is a possible D gene (5 bases). V gave up 8 bases and J gave up 0 bases, with 15 bases separating them. This CDR3 spans 14 amino acids. Germline V gene data show CDR1 as SQVTM and CDR2 as ANQGSEA. CDR3 DNA sequence: TGCAGCACCTGGGGAGATTCTAGCACAGATACGCAGTATTTT. Its protein is CSTWGDSSTDTQYF.

This clonotype was picked up many times. The CDR3 sequence is CASSLAESYEQYF. Here the CDR3 DNA reads TGTGCCAGCAGCTTAGCCGAATCCTACGAGCAGTACTTC. The chain couples TRBV7-2 to TRBJ2-7; D gene unclear. Trimming took 0 bases from V and 1 from J, leaving 4 bases between them. This CDR3 has 13 residues. Germline-derived CDR1 and CDR2 are SGHTA and FQGNSA. Full variable domain (missing parts from reference TRBV7-2 and TRBJ2-7): GAGVSQSPSNKVTEKGKDVELRCDPISGHTALYWYRQSLGQGLEFLIYFQGNSAPDKSGLPSDRFSAERTGGSVSTLTIQRTQQEDSAVYLCASSLAESYEQYFGPGTRLTVT.

This chain connects TRBV28 to TRBJ2-1, with a tentative D call TRBD2 (5 bases). Trimming took 4 bases from V and 10 from J, leaving 14 bases between them. Germline V lookup: CDR1 MDHEN, CDR2 SYDVKM. The CDR3 length is 13 residues. In DNA, the CDR3 is TGTGCCAGCAGTTACAGCTCGCGGGTGGAGCAGTTCTTC. Translated: CASSYSSRVEQFF.

The chain joins TRBV6-2 or TRBV6-3 to TRBJ2-1; D is perhaps TRBD1 (5 bases). Trimming shortened V by 6 bases and J by 7 bases, and 25 bases separated the two germline ends. CDR1 and CDR2 from the germline V gene are MNHEY and SVGEGT. This CDR3 has 17 amino acids. The CDR3 DNA reads TGTGCCAGCAGACACCGAGACAGAGCCCGCAGCCTTAATGAGCAGTTCTTC. Protein sequence: CASRHRDRARSLNEQFF.

In its sample, this clonotype was seen a few times. The chain joins TRBV3-1 to TRBJ1-2; no clear D. Between the trimmed V and J ends, which lost 4 bases and 6 bases, there was a span of 21 bases. The length of the CDR3 is 16 residues. In germline, CDR1 is LGHDT, CDR2 YNNKEL (reference sequence). The CDR3 spells CASSPSTSWGRHGYTF. The CDR3 nucleotides are TGTGCCAGCAGCCCCTCAACGTCGTGGGGTCGCCATGGCTACACCTTC.

The table lists this clonotype with a few counts. V usage is TRBV7-9 and J usage is TRBJ2-4, with D unclear. The DNA end favors TRBJ2-7, so the J call may be wrong. CDR3 length: 12 amino acids. CDR1 is SEHNR, CDR2 FQNEAQ, per germline (reference sequence). CDR3 protein: CASSLPMGEQYF. The CDR3 region has the DNA TGTGCCAGCAGTCTCCCGATGGGCGAGCAGTACTTC.

To note about this clonotype: One end of the junction is discordant with germline, which a read error may explain. This chain connects TRBV20-1 to TRBJ2-1; D might be TRBD2 (7 bases). The CDR3 totals 16 residues. Germline V gives CDR1 DFQATT, CDR2 SNEGSKA (reference sequence). CDR3 region: CSTRGRGGAPFNEQFF. CDR3 in DNA: TGCAGTACTAGAGGGAGGGGGGGGGCCCCCTTCAATGAGCAGTTCTTC.

Only a few counts were recorded for this clonotype. CDR3 coding DNA: TGTGCCAGCAGCTTAGCCCCGAAGGATGAAGCTTTCTTT. Residues: CASSLAPKDEAFF. V gene TRBV11-2 combines with J gene TRBJ1-1; D gene uncertain. CDR3 length equals 13 residues. CDR1 and CDR2 (germline): SGHAT, FQNNGV. Between the trimmed V and J ends, which lost 1 base and 7 bases, there was a span of 10 bases.

CDR3 protein: CASSDRDRGLEQYF. In nucleotides, the CDR3 is TGTGCCAGCAGCGACCGGGACAGGGGGCTCGAGCAGTACTTC. The chain employs TRBV6-1 and TRBJ2-4; 12 positions match TRBD1. The J call may be faulty, since TRBJ2-7 better matches the DNA end. The CDR3 contains 14 residues. Germline lookup yields CDR1 MNHNS and CDR2 SASEGT.

This chain links TRBV6-1 with TRBJ1-2; D uncertain. Trimming took 3 bases from V and 7 from J, leaving 12 bases between them. The CDR3 is 13 amino acids. The germline CDR1 and CDR2 sequences are MNHNS and SASEGT. Written as DNA, the CDR3 is TGTGCCAGCAGTGAGAGTTGGGGAAGTGGCTACACCTTC. Translating gives CASSESWGSGYTF.